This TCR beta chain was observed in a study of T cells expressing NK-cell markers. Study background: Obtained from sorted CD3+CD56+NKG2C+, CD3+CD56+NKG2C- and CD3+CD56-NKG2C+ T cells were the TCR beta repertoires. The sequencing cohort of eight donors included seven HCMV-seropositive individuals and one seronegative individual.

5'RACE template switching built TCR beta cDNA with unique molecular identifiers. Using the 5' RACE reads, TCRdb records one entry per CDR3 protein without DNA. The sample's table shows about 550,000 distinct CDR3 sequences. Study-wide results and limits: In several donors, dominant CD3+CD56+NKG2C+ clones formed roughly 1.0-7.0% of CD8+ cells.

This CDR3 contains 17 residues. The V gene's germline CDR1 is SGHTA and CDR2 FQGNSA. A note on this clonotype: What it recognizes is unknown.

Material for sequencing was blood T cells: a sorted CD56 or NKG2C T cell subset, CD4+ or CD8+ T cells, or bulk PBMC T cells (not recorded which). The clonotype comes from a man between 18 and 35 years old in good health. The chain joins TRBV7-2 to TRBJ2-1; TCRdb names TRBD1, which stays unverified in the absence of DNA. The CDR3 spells CASSFEGFGTPYNEQFF.